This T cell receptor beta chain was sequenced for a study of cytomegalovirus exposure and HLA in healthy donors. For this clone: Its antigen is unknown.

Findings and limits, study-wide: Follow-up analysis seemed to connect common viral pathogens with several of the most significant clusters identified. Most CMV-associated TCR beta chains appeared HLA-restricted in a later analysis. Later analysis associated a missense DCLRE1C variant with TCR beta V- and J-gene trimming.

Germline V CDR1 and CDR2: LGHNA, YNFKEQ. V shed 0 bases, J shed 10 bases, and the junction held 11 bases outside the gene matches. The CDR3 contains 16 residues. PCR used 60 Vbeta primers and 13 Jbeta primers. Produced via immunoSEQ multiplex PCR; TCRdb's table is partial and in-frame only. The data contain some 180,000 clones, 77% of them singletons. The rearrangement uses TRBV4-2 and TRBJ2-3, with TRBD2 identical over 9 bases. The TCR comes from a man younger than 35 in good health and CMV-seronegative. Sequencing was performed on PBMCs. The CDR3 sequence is CASSQDGASGAGAQYF. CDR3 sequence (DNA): TGTGCCAGCAGCCAAGATGGGGCTAGCGGGGCCGGAGCGCAGTATTTT.